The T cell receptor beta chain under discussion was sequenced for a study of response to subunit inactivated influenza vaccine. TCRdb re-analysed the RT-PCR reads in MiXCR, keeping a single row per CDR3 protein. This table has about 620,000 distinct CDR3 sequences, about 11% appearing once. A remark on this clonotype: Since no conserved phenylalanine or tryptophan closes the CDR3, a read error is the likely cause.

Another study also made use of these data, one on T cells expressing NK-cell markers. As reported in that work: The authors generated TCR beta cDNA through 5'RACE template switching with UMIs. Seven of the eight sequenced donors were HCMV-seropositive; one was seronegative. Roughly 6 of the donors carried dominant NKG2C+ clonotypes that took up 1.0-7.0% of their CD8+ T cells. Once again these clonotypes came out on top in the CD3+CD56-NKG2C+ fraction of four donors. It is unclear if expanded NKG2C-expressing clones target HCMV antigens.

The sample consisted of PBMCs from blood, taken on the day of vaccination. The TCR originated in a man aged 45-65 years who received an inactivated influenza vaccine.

DNA of the CDR3: TGCAGTGCGACCATCCTAGCGGGAGGTTTCTACGAGCAGTACTTG. This translates into CSATILAGGFYEQYL. The chain is built from TRBV20-1 and TRBJ2-7; the match to TRBD2 covers 11 bases. Trimming took 6 bases from V and 3 from J; bases not matched to a gene: 10. The CDR3 loop spans 15 amino acids. Germline CDR1 reads DFQATT; CDR2 reads SNEGSKA (reference sequence).